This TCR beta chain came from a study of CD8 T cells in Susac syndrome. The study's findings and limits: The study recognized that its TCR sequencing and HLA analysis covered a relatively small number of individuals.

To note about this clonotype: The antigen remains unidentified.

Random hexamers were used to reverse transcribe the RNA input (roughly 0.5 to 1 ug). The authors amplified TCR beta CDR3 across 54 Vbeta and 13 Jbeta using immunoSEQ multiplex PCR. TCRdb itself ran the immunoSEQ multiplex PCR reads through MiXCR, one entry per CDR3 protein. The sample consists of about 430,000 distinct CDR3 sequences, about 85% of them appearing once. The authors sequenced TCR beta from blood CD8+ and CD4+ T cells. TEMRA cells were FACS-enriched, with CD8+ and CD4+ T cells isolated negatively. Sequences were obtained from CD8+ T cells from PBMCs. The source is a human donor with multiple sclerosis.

The CDR3 DNA reads TGTGCCAGCAGCCGGACCGGGACAGCGACAACCGAAAAACTGTTTTTT. Its protein is CASSRTGTATTEKLFF. This rearrangement joins TRBV5-4 to TRBJ1-4, with TRBD1 matching over 7 bases. CDR1 is SGHNT, CDR2 YYREEE, per germline (reference sequence). The CDR3 consists of 16 residues. V gave up 4 bases and J gave up 8 bases; unmatched junction bases: 14.